These 22 T cell receptor beta chains share one sample of origin, sequenced in a study of cytomegalovirus exposure and HLA in healthy donors. PCR amplification relied on 60 Vbeta primers (plus 13 Jbeta primers). The method was immunoSEQ multiplex PCR; TCRdb's version includes in-frame clones alone and lacks a portion of them. The table records 100,000 to 150,000 clones, roughly four fifths of them present only once. Specimen: PBMCs. All receptors come from a woman aged 40 to 50 in good health and CMV-seropositive.

This clone was recorded a few times. The CDR3: CASTSPADFYRARFYGYTF. In DNA form, the CDR3 reads TGTGCCAGCACCTCCCCCGCGGATTTCTACAGGGCCCGTTTTTATGGCTACACCTTC. The chain uses TRBV28 and TRBJ1-2, with a tentative D call TRBD1 (6 bases). Between the trimmed V and J ends, which lost 7 bases and 5 bases, there was a span of 32 bases. CDR3 length: 19 amino acids. Per germline, CDR1 MDHEN and CDR2 SYDVKM.

The genes are TRBV30 and TRBJ2-7; a weak D match, TRBD2 (6 bases). V lost 8 bases, J lost 1 base, and 15 bases lay in between. Germline V gene sequence: CDR1 GTSNPN, CDR2 SVGIG (reference sequence). This CDR3 is 13 amino acids long. The CDR3 nucleotides are TGTGCCGGAGGGCAGGCTCTATCCTACGAGCAGTACTTC. The encoded protein is CAGGQALSYEQYF.

The chain employs TRBV27 and TRBJ2-1, with TRBD2 as a possible D gene (7 bases). In germline, CDR1 is MNHEY, CDR2 SMNVEV (reference sequence). The CDR3 totals 16 residues. V shed 5 bases and J shed 4 bases, with 18 bases lying between them. In nucleotides, the CDR3 is TGTGCCAGCAGTCCGTCGGCAGGGGAGGGTTACAATGAGCAGTTCTTC. It codes for CASSPSAGEGYNEQFF.

On this clone itself: Other DNA sequences in this specimen translate into the identical CDR3. V gene TRBV29-1 combines with J gene TRBJ2-1; 8 bases fit TRBD2. This CDR3 has 14 amino acids. Trimming cost V 6 bases and J 0 bases; bases outside gene matches: 4. The germline CDR1 and CDR2 sequences are SQVTM and ANQGSEA. The CDR3 is CSVLSGSSYNEQFF. The CDR3 DNA sequence: TGCAGCGTCCTCAGCGGGAGCTCCTACAATGAGCAGTTCTTC.

The V gene is TRBV27, the J gene TRBJ1-6; perhaps TRBD1 as D (5 bases). Germline CDR1 and CDR2: MNHEY and SMNVEV (reference sequence). This CDR3 is built from 14 residues. V lost 5 bases and J 7 bases, leaving 12 bases between the germline ends. Here the CDR3 DNA reads TGTGCCAGCAGTATCAGACAGCCGAATTCACCCCTCCACTTT. Amino acid sequence: CASSIRQPNSPLHF.

To note about this clone: The identical CDR3 is also encoded by other nucleotide sequences in the sample. V usage is TRBV6-6 and J usage is TRBJ2-7; 8 nucleotides line up with TRBD1. V lost 5 bases and J lost 3; bases outside the gene matches: 0. Germline CDR1 is MNHNY and CDR2 is SVGAGI (reference sequence). The CDR3 is 12 amino acids. As DNA, the CDR3 is TGTGCCAGCAGTGGGACAGGCTACGAGCAGTACTTC. Protein product: CASSGTGYEQYF.

For this clone: Relative to the germline gene, one junction end is altered; a read error may explain this. This chain links TRBV2 with TRBJ1-1; D gene unclear. The CDR3 is made up of 15 amino acids. Germline loops: CDR1 SNHLY, CDR2 FYNNEI. The CDR3, as DNA: TGTGCCGGCAGCAGGACGGGAATGCCGAACACTGAAGCTTTCTTT. It encodes CAGSRTGMPNTEAFF.

This clone appeared a few times. V is TRBV9 and J is TRBJ2-1, with D possibly TRBD2 on 6 matching bases. Trimming removed 0 bases at V and 3 bases at J, with 13 bases between. CDR3 size: 16 residues. The germline CDR1 and CDR2 sequences are SGDLS and YYNGEE. The CDR3 reads CASSVVSGHSYNEQFF. In DNA, the CDR3 is TGTGCCAGCAGCGTAGTTAGCGGCCACAGCTACAATGAGCAGTTCTTC.

The chain links TRBV7-9 to TRBJ1-2; possibly TRBD1 for D (5 bases). V was clipped by 2 bases and J by 5 bases, with 18 bases between them. In germline, CDR1 is SEHNR, CDR2 FQNEAQ (reference sequence). The CDR3 runs to 16 residues. The CDR3 protein is CASSLWRGTVTYGYTF. The CDR3, as DNA: TGTGCCAGCAGCTTATGGCGCGGGACGGTGACATATGGCTACACCTTC.

The rearrangement links TRBV5-6 to TRBJ2-1; TRBD2 agrees at 12 bases. Germline V lookup: CDR1 SGHDT, CDR2 YYEEEE. Trimming at V came to 2 bases and at J to 7 bases, leaving 1 base not matched to a gene. CDR3 length equals 14 residues. In DNA form, the CDR3 reads TGTGCCAGCAGCTTCCTAGCGGGAGGGAATGAGCAGTTCTTC. Translation: CASSFLAGGNEQFF.

The chain combines TRBV29-1 with TRBJ1-1; D call uncertain. CDR1 SQVTM and CDR2 ANQGSEA come from the germline V gene. The CDR3 sequence is 14 residues long. The ends were cut back, 3 bases at V and 4 bases at J, with 15 bases in the middle. CDR3 DNA: TGCAGCGTTGATAATGATGAGATCCCCACTGAAGCTTTCTTT. Protein: CSVDNDEIPTEAFF.

This clone was seen a handful of times. The chain joins TRBV5-1 to TRBJ2-1, with D unclear. V lost 5 bases, J lost 10 bases, and 10 bases lay in between. The germline V gene encodes CDR1 SGHRS and CDR2 YFSETQ. The length of the CDR3 is 11 residues. The CDR3, as DNA: TGCGCCAGCAGGGTAGCACGCGAGCAGTTCTTC. This translates into CASRVAREQFF.

This chain joins TRBV10-3 and TRBJ2-7; D perhaps matches TRBD1 (5 bases). V lost 0 bases and J 6 bases, leaving 15 bases between the germline ends. Germline CDR1 reads ENHRY; CDR2 reads SYGVKD. The CDR3 has 15 residues. The CDR3 sequence: CAISESGLVKGEQYF. The DNA for the CDR3 is TGTGCCATCAGTGAGTCGGGGCTAGTTAAGGGCGAGCAGTACTTC.

This clone was seen a single time. J is TRBJ1-5 and V is TRBV15, with D uncertain. Trimming took 5 bases from V and 3 from J, leaving 5 bases between them. Germline V gene sequence: CDR1 LNHNV, CDR2 YYDKDF (reference sequence). The CDR3 has 12 amino acids. In DNA, the CDR3 is TGTGCCACCAGCCCCATCAATCAGCCCCAGCATTTT. It yields the protein CATSPINQPQHF.

This clone was observed a handful of times. The chain has TRBV7-9 and TRBJ2-2; TRBD1 matches at 9 bases. The CDR3 sequence is 19 residues long. V lost 5 bases to trimming and J lost 8 bases; unmatched junction nucleotides: 21. Per germline, CDR1 SEHNR and CDR2 FQNEAQ (reference sequence). Written as DNA, the CDR3 is TGTGCCAGCAGCCTAAATTCACATCCGGGACAGGGTGATGTTGGGGAGCTGTTTTTT. It yields the protein CASSLNSHPGQGDVGELFF.

This chain joins TRBV9 and TRBJ1-3; 12 nucleotides agree with TRBD1. CDR3 length equals 18 residues. After removal of 0 bases from V and 8 bases from J, the junction contained 12 bases not matched to a gene. Germline V gene data show CDR1 as SGDLS and CDR2 as YYNGEE. CDR3 sequence: CASSVAHPGTGGPYTIYF. The CDR3 coding sequence is TGTGCCAGCAGCGTAGCCCACCCCGGGACAGGGGGCCCATACACCATATATTTT. Based on the CDR3 plus reference TRBV9 and TRBJ1-3, the full variable domain is DSGVTQTPKHLITATGQRVTLRCSPRSGDLSVYWYQQSLDQGLQFLIQYYNGEERAKGNILERFSAQQFPDLHSELNLSSLELGDSALYFCASSVAHPGTGGPYTIYFGEGSWLTVV.

The V gene is TRBV30, the J gene TRBJ1-5; 7 nucleotides align to TRBD1. The CDR3 spans 14 residues. V shed 4 bases and J 2 bases; nucleotides not matched to a gene: 5. Germline V gene sequence: CDR1 GTSNPN, CDR2 SVGIG (reference sequence). CDR3 sequence (DNA): TGTGCCTGGACAGGGGGAGACCGCAATCAGCCCCAGCATTTT. This translates into CAWTGGDRNQPQHF.

CDR3 region: CASSPEDYNEQFF. The CDR3 DNA reads TGTGCCAGCAGCCCAGAGGACTACAATGAGCAGTTCTTC. The gene calls are TRBV9 and TRBJ2-1; D is ambiguous. Trimming stripped 4 bases from V and 3 bases from J, with 8 bases between. The CDR3 loop spans 13 amino acids. The germline V gene encodes CDR1 SGDLS and CDR2 YYNGEE.

The V gene is TRBV11-1, the J gene TRBJ1-5; no definite D call. Germline CDR1 SGHAT, CDR2 FQDESV (reference sequence). V lost 3 bases, J lost 6 bases, and 15 bases lay in between. CDR3 length equals 15 residues. CDR3 protein: CASSFCSGVGQPQHF. CDR3 coding DNA: TGTGCCAGCAGCTTCTGTTCCGGGGTAGGTCAGCCCCAGCATTTT. Together with reference TRBV11-1 and TRBJ1-5, the CDR3 gives the full variable domain: EAEVAQSPRYKITEKSQAVAFWCDPISGHATLYWYRQILGQGPELLVQFQDESVVDDSQLPKDRFSAERLKGVDSTLKIQPAELGDSAMYLCASSFCSGVGQPQHFGDGTRLSIL.

The chain employs TRBV2 and TRBJ1-5; D unclear. Germline V CDR1 and CDR2: SNHLY, FYNNEI. This CDR3 has 14 amino acids. V dropped 5 bases and J dropped 6 bases, with 14 bases sitting between them. The CDR3 sequence is CASSRRETAQPQHF. The CDR3 DNA sequence: TGTGCCAGCAGTCGGCGGGAAACCGCTCAGCCCCAGCATTTT.

This rearrangement joins TRBV6-1 to TRBJ1-2; weak D call: TRBD1 (5 bases). From germline, CDR1 is MNHNS and CDR2 SASEGT. This CDR3 is 14 amino acids long. V shed 4 bases and J shed 1 base, with 10 bases lying between them. CDR3 DNA sequence: TGTGCCAGCAGTGTGAGACAGCATAACTATGGCTACACCTTC. This sequence encodes CASSVRQHNYGYTF.

The rearrangement uses TRBV9 and TRBJ2-5; no definite D call. V dropped 0 bases and J dropped 0 bases, with 6 bases sitting between them. The CDR3 length is 14 residues. The germline V gene has CDR1 SGDLS and CDR2 YYNGEE. CDR3 protein: CASSVGLYQETQYF. The CDR3 DNA sequence: TGTGCCAGCAGCGTAGGTCTGTACCAAGAGACCCAGTACTTC.